The 30 T cell receptor beta chains given below trace back to one sample, sequenced in a study of identical twins. Each CDR3 protein gets one entry after TCRdb re-called the 5' RACE reads with MiXCR. The sample lists a few hundred thousand distinct CDR3 sequences; 24% were seen once. This sample also appeared in a second study, on T cells expressing NK-cell markers.

Material: CD4+ T cells sorted from blood. Receptors were obtained from a woman between 18 and 29 years old in good health.

The chain is built from TRBV2 and TRBJ2-7; D not resolved. Germline CDR1 SNHLY, CDR2 FYNNEI. Trimming cost V 6 bases and J 6 bases, with 9 bases left between them. This CDR3 has 11 residues. The CDR3 nucleotides are TGTGCCAGCAGGGACCCTACCGAGCAGTACTTC. This gives the protein CASRDPTEQYF.

The chain employs TRBV4-2 and TRBJ1-6; the D is unclear. Germline V CDR1 and CDR2: LGHNA, YNFKEQ. This CDR3 has 16 residues. V was cut by 0 bases and J by 0 bases, with 6 bases left in between. CDR3 sequence: CASSQDHGSYNSPLHF. DNA for the CDR3: TGTGCCAGCAGCCAAGATCATGGCTCCTATAATTCACCCCTCCACTTT.

This clonotype occurred a few times. The chain is built from TRBV11-2 and TRBJ1-1, with D maybe TRBD1 (5 bases). From germline, CDR1 is SGHAT and CDR2 FQNNGV. This CDR3 has 12 amino acids. V lost 4 bases and J lost 6, with 9 bases in between. The CDR3 sequence: CASSSEGAEAFF. The CDR3 nucleotides are TGTGCCAGCAGCTCGGAAGGGGCTGAAGCTTTCTTT.

This rearrangement joins TRBV20-1 to TRBJ2-3; 9 bases are shared with TRBD1. Trimming cost V 5 bases and J 2 bases; bases outside gene matches: 5. CDR3 length: 14 residues. Germline lookup yields CDR1 DFQATT and CDR2 SNEGSKA (reference sequence). CDR3 protein: CSAQYRGPTDTQYF. The CDR3 nucleotides read TGCAGTGCTCAATACAGGGGGCCCACAGATACGCAGTATTTT.

The chain links TRBV6-5 to TRBJ2-7; D remains ambiguous. Between the trimmed V and J ends, which lost 4 bases and 3 bases, there was a span of 10 bases. This CDR3 contains 13 residues. In germline, CDR1 is MNHEY, CDR2 SVGAGI. CDR3 sequence: CASSSYRVYEQYF. The CDR3 region has the DNA TGTGCCAGCAGTTCCTACCGAGTCTACGAGCAGTACTTC.

The rearrangement links TRBV15 to TRBJ1-4; D not resolved. CDR1 is LNHNV, CDR2 YYDKDF, per germline (reference sequence). The CDR3 is 16 residues long. Trimming took 0 bases from V and 1 from J, leaving 9 bases between them. CDR3 DNA sequence: TGTGCCACCAGCAGAGATCTCCGGGTAACTAATGAAAAACTGTTTTTT. This sequence encodes CATSRDLRVTNEKLFF.

This clonotype was seen a handful of times. The chain is built from TRBV6-2 or TRBV6-3 and TRBJ2-1, with 8 bases lining up with TRBD2. Germline trimming cut 2 bases from V and 12 bases from J; bases unmatched to any gene: 9. The CDR3 runs 14 residues. CDR1 MNHEY and CDR2 SVGEGT come from the germline V gene. CDR3 sequence reads: CASSYETGLAAQFF. The DNA for the CDR3 is TGTGCCAGCAGTTACGAAACTGGACTAGCCGCGCAGTTCTTC.

The table lists this clonotype with a few counts. The chain has TRBV10-3 and TRBJ2-3; perhaps TRBD2 as D (5 bases). V lost 4 bases and J 3 bases, leaving 23 bases between the germline ends. This CDR3 region has 18 residues. Germline CDR1 ENHRY, CDR2 SYGVKD. CDR3 DNA: TGTGCCATCAGTGTCGGCCACGATGGGAGAGTGAGGACAGATACGCAGTATTTT. Protein sequence: CAISVGHDGRVRTDTQYF.

The chain has TRBV15 and TRBJ1-2, with TRBD1 as a possible D gene (5 bases). The CDR3 is 14 amino acids. The V and J ends lost 0 bases and 3 bases respectively, with 8 bases between them. The germline CDR1 and CDR2 sequences are LNHNV and YYDKDF (reference sequence). Written as DNA, the CDR3 is TGTGCCACCAGCAGAGATGTCAGGGACTATGGCTACACCTTC. Protein: CATSRDVRDYGYTF.

This clonotype came up a few times. V usage is TRBV20-1 and J usage is TRBJ2-3, with 7 nucleotides matching TRBD2. The CDR3 runs to 16 residues. Germline loops: CDR1 DFQATT, CDR2 SNEGSKA (reference sequence). V dropped 0 bases and J dropped 2; count of bases not matched to a gene: 8. The CDR3 loop reads CSARDLGRGNTDTQYF. CDR3 nucleotides: TGCAGTGCTAGAGATCTAGGGCGGGGGAACACAGATACGCAGTATTTT.

The genes are TRBV10-3 and TRBJ2-7, with TRBD2 identical over 8 bases. CDR3 size: 15 residues. Germline CDR1 reads ENHRY; CDR2 reads SYGVKD. Losses at the gene ends were 10 bases for V and 0 bases for J; bases not matched to a gene: 11. The CDR3 DNA is TGTGCCAGCTCTGCGGGGGGCGGATCCTCCTACGAGCAGTACTTC. Residues: CASSAGGGSSYEQYF.

The chain employs TRBV6-2 or TRBV6-3 and TRBJ2-7; no firm D call. Germline lookup yields CDR1 MNHEY and CDR2 SVGEGT. Trimming stripped 0 bases from V and 0 bases from J, with 9 bases between. This CDR3 is built from 15 residues. Written as DNA, the CDR3 is TGTGCCAGCAGTTACTCCGACTTATACTCCTACGAGCAGTACTTC. Its translation: CASSYSDLYSYEQYF.

The chain combines TRBV6-1 with TRBJ1-3; no clear D gene. The V and J ends lost 5 bases and 0 bases respectively, with 17 bases between them. This CDR3 has 17 amino acids. The germline CDR1 and CDR2 sequences are MNHNS and SASEGT. The CDR3 bases are TGTGCCAGCAGTAAACTTTCGGGGTTATCCTCTGGAAACACCATATATTTT. Translated, it gives CASSKLSGLSSGNTIYF.

The chain couples TRBV7-9 to TRBJ2-1; D is unclear. CDR3 size: 13 residues. Trimming cost V 5 bases and J 10 bases, with 15 bases left between them. CDR1 SEHNR and CDR2 FQNEAQ come from the germline V gene (reference sequence). The chain's CDR3 is CASSPFRLGEQFF. CDR3 in DNA: TGTGCCAGCAGCCCCTTTAGGTTAGGAGAGCAGTTCTTC.

This clonotype turned up a few times. V and J are TRBV12-3 or TRBV12-4 and TRBJ2-5; maybe TRBD2 (7 bases). V lost 6 bases to trimming and J lost 2 bases, with 16 bases between them. The CDR3 has 15 amino acids. In DNA form, the CDR3 reads TGTGCCAGCAGCTGGGGCGGGGGACATCAAGAGACCCAGTACTTC. This codes for CASSWGGGHQETQYF.

This clonotype occurred a few times. The chain has TRBV29-1 and TRBJ2-5, with D unclear. Per germline, CDR1 SQVTM and CDR2 ANQGSEA. V gave up 6 bases and J gave up 3 bases, with 14 bases separating them. The CDR3 extends over 13 amino acids. The CDR3 spells CSVAHPTEETQYF. As DNA, the CDR3 is TGCAGCGTCGCTCACCCTACGGAAGAGACCCAGTACTTC.

This clonotype was counted a few times. V gene TRBV12-3 or TRBV12-4 combines with J gene TRBJ1-2; TRBD1 matches at 8 bases. The CDR3 has 13 residues. Trimming removed 6 bases from V and 8 bases from J; junction bases left unmatched: 8. CDR3 loop: CASRTGASWGYTF. For the CDR3, the DNA is TGTGCCAGCAGGACAGGGGCTTCGTGGGGCTACACCTTC.

V gene TRBV4-3 combines with J gene TRBJ2-7; 7 bases match TRBD2. Germline CDR1 LGHNA, CDR2 YSLEER. The trim removed 0 bases at V and 7 bases at J, leaving 9 bases unmatched. CDR3 length: 15 amino acids. The CDR3 coding sequence is TGCGCCAGCAGCCAAGATTGGGGGAGGGCCTTTGAGCAGTACTTC. The encoded protein is CASSQDWGRAFEQYF.

This clonotype appeared a few times. The V call is TRBV7-9, the J call TRBJ2-1, with TRBD2 matching 11 bases. The CDR3 runs to 17 residues. Germline-derived CDR1 and CDR2 are SEHNR and FQNEAQ (reference sequence). The V segment lost 2 bases and the J segment 5 bases; nucleotides outside the gene matches: 8. The CDR3 nucleotides read TGTGCCAGCAGCTTACGGCGACTAGCGGGGTACAACAATGAGCAGTTCTTC. Its protein product is CASSLRRLAGYNNEQFF.

J is TRBJ2-7 and V is TRBV6-1, with D possibly TRBD1 on 6 matching bases. CDR1 and CDR2 from the germline V gene are MNHNS and SASEGT. Trimming left V 7 bases short and J 2 bases short, with 15 bases between. CDR3 size: 14 residues. The DNA for the CDR3 is TGTGCCAGCACCTCGTACTCAGGGGCCTACGAGCAGTACTTC. The encoded protein is CASTSYSGAYEQYF.

This clonotype was detected a few times. The V and J genes are TRBV11-2 and TRBJ2-3; 11 bases align to TRBD2. CDR3 length: 15 amino acids. The V and J ends lost 3 bases and 9 bases, in that order; junction bases with no gene match: 8. CDR1 and CDR2 (germline): SGHAT, FQNNGV. The CDR3 region is CASSFTSGRIGTQYF. The CDR3 DNA follows: TGTGCCAGCAGCTTTACTAGCGGGAGAATTGGAACGCAGTATTTT.

J is TRBJ2-1 and V is TRBV11-2, with TRBD2 matching 14 bases. This CDR3 spans 18 amino acids. J was trimmed by 7 bases and V by 5 bases; bases with no gene match: 13. CDR1 SGHAT and CDR2 FQNNGV come from the germline V gene. The CDR3 protein is CASSPRLAGGPLRNEQFF. CDR3 nucleotide sequence: TGTGCCAGCAGCCCCCGACTAGCGGGAGGGCCATTGAGGAATGAGCAGTTCTTC.

In this sample, this clonotype turned up a few times. The rearrangement uses TRBV27 and TRBJ2-7; D may be TRBD1 (6 bases). CDR1 and CDR2 (germline): MNHEY, SMNVEV (reference sequence). The ends were cut back, 3 bases at V and 5 bases at J, with 17 bases in the middle. CDR3 length: 15 amino acids. The CDR3 reads CASSFPGQGRHEQYF. For the CDR3, the DNA is TGTGCCAGCAGTTTTCCGGGACAAGGTCGCCACGAGCAGTACTTC.

The chain couples TRBV29-1 to TRBJ2-7; D is undetermined. The CDR3 runs 13 residues. CDR1 and CDR2 (germline): SQVTM, ANQGSEA. Trimming removed 7 bases from V and 0 bases from J, with 13 bases in between. CDR3 sequence reads: CSAAGPRSYEQYF. As DNA, the CDR3 is TGCAGCGCTGCCGGGCCCCGCTCCTACGAGCAGTACTTC.

This chain links TRBV28 with TRBJ1-5; D call uncertain. The germline CDR1 and CDR2 sequences are MDHEN and SYDVKM. The CDR3 sequence is 13 residues long. V was shortened by 2 bases and J by 3 bases, with 5 bases between the two germline ends. The CDR3 here is CASSLPTNQPQHF. The CDR3 DNA follows: TGTGCCAGCAGTTTACCAACCAATCAGCCCCAGCATTTT.

There are a few counts of this clonotype. V and J are TRBV12-5 and TRBJ1-2, with a tentative D call TRBD1 (5 bases). CDR3 length: 10 amino acids. V lost 5 bases and J 7 bases, leaving 5 bases between the germline ends. Looked up from germline, CDR1 is LGHNT and CDR2 is FRNRAP. Written as DNA, the CDR3 is TGTGCTAGTGGTGACAGTGGCTACACCTTC. Its translation: CASGDSGYTF.

In this sample, this clonotype turned up once. CDR3 loop: CSQLAGAYNEQFF. CDR3 DNA sequence: TGCAGTCAACTAGCGGGAGCCTACAATGAGCAGTTCTTC. V gene TRBV20-1 combines with J gene TRBJ2-1; 11 bases are shared with TRBD2. CDR3 length equals 13 residues. Per the germline V gene, CDR1 is DFQATT and CDR2 is SNEGSKA (reference sequence). With 8 bases clipped from V and 2 bases from J, the junction kept 2 bases outside the gene matches.

This clonotype was detected once. The chain couples TRBV5-5 to TRBJ2-1; no clear D. V was cut by 3 bases and J by 14 bases, with 18 bases left in between. The CDR3 is made up of 13 amino acids. Germline V gives CDR1 SGHKS, CDR2 YYEKEE (reference sequence). The CDR3, as DNA: TGTGCCAGCAGCTACGAAGGCGCTAAACGGGAGTTCTTC. Protein: CASSYEGAKREFF.

This clonotype has just a few counts. This chain links TRBV27 with TRBJ2-3; the D is unclear. CDR3 length: 12 residues. Trimming cost V 5 bases and J 7 bases, with 10 bases left between them. Germline V CDR1 and CDR2: MNHEY, SMNVEV (reference sequence). This CDR3 reads CASSVTGNTQYF. The CDR3 DNA reads as TGTGCCAGCAGTGTTACGGGCAATACGCAGTATTTT.

The rearrangement joins TRBV6-5 to TRBJ2-3; 9 bases align to TRBD1. V lost 0 bases to trimming and J lost 3 bases; unmatched junction nucleotides: 7. Germline-derived CDR1 and CDR2 are MNHEY and SVGAGI. This CDR3 is built from 17 residues. Written as DNA, the CDR3 is TGTGCCAGCAGTTACTCGGGGACAGGGAACCCGACAGATACGCAGTATTTT. Protein product: CASSYSGTGNPTDTQYF.